This paragraph reports one TCR beta chain. This clonotype was counted ten times or more. This receptor's antigen is unknown. There are no base qualities to consult, and no much larger clone falls within one base. This entry is derived from a study of CD8 T cells in ankylosing spondylitis (dated by TCRdb to between 2016 and 2019). The study in broad terms: T cell receptor beta repertoires were profiled in healthy donors and ankylosing spondylitis patients so that disease-linked TCR variants could be found. In total, the full study cohort was made up of 108 healthy donors and 20 to 25 ankylosing spondylitis patients. Peripheral blood samples were taken, and synovial fluid was additionally collected from ankylosing spondylitis patients.

From cysteine to phenylalanine, the CDR3 is 14 amino acids long. The entry retains the CDR3 DNA only, 42 bases that are in frame from base 1. A distance of 11 bases separates the germline ends of V and J, which lose 2 bases and 3 bases respectively. Reads for this sample came from an Illumina HiSeq 2500. Quantitative 5'-RACE with molecular barcodes was used to prepare TCR beta libraries. Processing in the source paper ran as follows. A new computational method, built on a probabilistic model of VDJ rearrangement, was used to identify disease-linked TCR variants. The public reads were run again by TCRdb, first through fastp at Q25 and then through MiXCR, and only productive beta chains were kept. Under each unique CDR3 protein, matching rows form one entry showing the most common genes and DNA. Clone size and V and J calls follow TCRdb, not the original study. The sample data list under 300,000 distinct CDR3 sequences, and roughly a tenth of these were observed just once. The ten largest make up approximately 2.5% of the sample.

What the work shows at the level of the full study, not this receptor alone: In peripheral blood, the disease-linked clones were found at relatively low frequencies and had a CD8+ phenotype. The disease-linked clones were reported to be significantly enriched in matched synovial fluid samples from ankylosing spondylitis patients. Some motif variants were previously reported in synovial fluid and blood of reactive arthritis patients, suggesting common disease-initiation mechanisms. A TCR beta motif made up of seven or eight highly homologous amino acid variants appeared to be characteristic of blood from ankylosing spondylitis patients.

The receptor comes from a male donor with ankylosing spondylitis or in good health (not recorded which). Material: blood, either unsorted or a sorted T cell fraction (not recorded which). The chain is encoded by TRBV12-3 or TRBV12-4 joined to TRBJ2-7; a tentative D call is TRBD1 (6 bases match). DNA sequence: TGTGCCAGCAGTTTAAAGGGGGTGTACTACGAGCAGTACTTC. It translates as CASSLKGVYYEQYF.